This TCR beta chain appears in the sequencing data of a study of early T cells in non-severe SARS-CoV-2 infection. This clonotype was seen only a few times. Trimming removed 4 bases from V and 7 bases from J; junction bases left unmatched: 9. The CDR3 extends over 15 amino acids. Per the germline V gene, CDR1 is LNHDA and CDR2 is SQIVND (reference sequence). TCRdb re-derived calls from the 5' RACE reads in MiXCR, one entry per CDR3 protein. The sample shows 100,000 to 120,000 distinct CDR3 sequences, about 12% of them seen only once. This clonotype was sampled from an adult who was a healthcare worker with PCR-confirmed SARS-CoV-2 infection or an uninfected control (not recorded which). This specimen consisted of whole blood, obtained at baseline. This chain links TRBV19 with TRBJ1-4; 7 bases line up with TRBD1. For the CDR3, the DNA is TGTGCCAGTAGTAACCGGGACAGCCGCCGTGAAAAACTGTTTTTT. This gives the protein CASSNRDSRREKLFF.